Sequencing of this T cell receptor beta chain was carried out in a study of identical twins. Broader study findings: Weaker excess twin sharing was seen among beta out-of-frame sequences. Insertion counts were lower in abundant cord blood beta clonotypes, a trend that memory repertoires did not show. Conclusions rested on cross-sectional statistics rather than following the same donors.

This clonotype was counted a few times. The target antigen is unknown. In TCRdb, the 5' RACE reads were re-called with MiXCR into one record per CDR3 protein. The table records hundreds of thousands of distinct CDR3 sequences, around 6.1% of them present only once. Trimming cost V 10 bases and J 6 bases; bases outside gene matches: 16. This CDR3 has 15 residues. Germline V gives CDR1 MDHEN, CDR2 SYDVKM. The sequenced material came from naive T cells sorted from blood. This receptor was obtained from a man between 18 and 35 years old in good health. The chain combines TRBV28 with TRBJ1-1, with TRBD1 matching over 8 bases. The CDR3 loop reads CATLTGANSSPEAFF. CDR3 in DNA: TGTGCCACCCTGACAGGGGCCAACTCAAGCCCTGAAGCTTTCTTT.